This passage covers 2 T cell receptor beta chains from one sample sequenced in a study of shared clonotypes between healthy human individuals. Sequenced by immunoSEQ multiplex PCR; TCRdb stores in-frame clones only, minus some. The repertoire holds roughly 2,000,000 clones, around 95% seen once, with around 1.7% in the top ten. Naive CD8 cells lacked CD45RO, underwent positive selection for CCR7 and left out terminally differentiated effector memory CD45RA+ cells. Sequencing was carried out using naive CD8+ T cells from PBMCs. These receptors were collected from a man between 18 and 29 years old in good health. Some clones in this sample may be carry-over from other donors' samples.

Concerning this clone: Other DNA sequences within the sample encode an identical CDR3. This chain connects TRBV7-9 to TRBJ2-1; D unresolved. V lost 1 base and J lost 0, with 4 bases in between. Looked up from germline, CDR1 is SEHNR and CDR2 is FQNEAQ (reference sequence). The CDR3 is made up of 14 amino acids. CDR3 in DNA: TGTGCCAGCAGCTTAGATAGCTCCTACAATGAGCAGTTCTTC. It specifies CASSLDSSYNEQFF. Full variable domain (missing parts from reference TRBV7-9 and TRBJ2-1): DTGVSQNPRHKITKRGQNVTFRCDPISEHNRLYWYRQTLGQGPEFLTYFQNEAQLEKSRLLSDRFSAERPKGSFSTLEIQRTEQGDSAMYLCASSLDSSYNEQFFGPGTRLTVL.

The chain is built from TRBV10-3 and TRBJ2-5; perhaps TRBD2 as D (5 bases). The CDR3 runs to 17 residues. V lost 0 bases, J lost 5 bases, and 19 bases lay in between. Germline CDR1 and CDR2: ENHRY and SYGVKD. The CDR3 sequence is CAISESGPAGVDETQYF. The CDR3 DNA follows: TGTGCCATCAGTGAGTCGGGTCCAGCCGGGGTGGATGAGACCCAGTACTTC.